Listed here are 15 T cell receptor beta chains from one sample, sequenced in a study of siplizumab effects on memory and regulatory T cells. This table comes from immunoSEQ multiplex PCR, and its TCRdb copy is limited to in-frame clones, with some not included. The profile covers more than 85,000 clones, with 93% appearing a single time and approximately 0.32% taken by the ten largest. The sequencing input was CD4+ T cells sorted from blood. These receptors originate from a human donor in good health.

The V and J genes are TRBV14 and TRBJ2-1; 9 nucleotides align to TRBD2. Germline CDR1 and CDR2: SGHDN and FVKESK. The CDR3 has 12 amino acids. The trim removed 5 bases at V and 12 bases at J, leaving 5 bases unmatched. CDR3 sequence (DNA): TGTGCCAGCAGCGGCCTAGCGGGACCGCAGTTCTTC. Residues: CASSGLAGPQFF.

The rearrangement links TRBV5-1 to TRBJ1-1, with no clear D. Germline assignment: CDR1 SGHRS and CDR2 YFSETQ. This CDR3 spans 14 amino acids. The ends were cut back, 1 base at V and 1 base at J, with 8 bases in the middle. CDR3 sequence reads: CASSLNWANTEAFF. DNA of the CDR3: TGCGCCAGCAGCTTGAACTGGGCGAACACTGAAGCTTTCTTT.

The V gene is TRBV9, the J gene TRBJ1-3; D may be TRBD1 (5 bases). This CDR3 contains 16 residues. Trimming took 3 bases from V and 1 from J, leaving 14 bases between them. Germline V lookup: CDR1 SGDLS, CDR2 YYNGEE. In nucleotides, the CDR3 is TGTGCCAGCAGCGACAAGCCGGGACGGTCTGGAAACACCATATATTTT. Amino acids: CASSDKPGRSGNTIYF.

In regard to this clone: Other DNA sequences in the sample encode the same CDR3. J is TRBJ1-2 and V is TRBV9; D call uncertain. Germline V gene lookup returns CDR1 SGDLS and CDR2 YYNGEE. Trimming removed 4 bases from V and 3 bases from J, with 4 bases in between. The CDR3 spans 11 residues. CDR3 residues: CASSRDYGYTF. The CDR3 DNA reads as TGTGCCAGCAGCCGGGACTATGGCTACACCTTC. The entire variable domain, with the rest obtained from reference TRBV9 and TRBJ1-2, is as follows: DSGVTQTPKHLITATGQRVTLRCSPRSGDLSVYWYQQSLDQGLQFLIQYYNGEERAKGNILERFSAQQFPDLHSELNLSSLELGDSALYFCASSRDYGYTFGSGTRLTVV.

The chain joins TRBV6-6 to TRBJ1-2, with 11 nucleotides matching TRBD1. J was trimmed by 8 bases and V by 5 bases; bases with no gene match: 10. This CDR3 is 15 amino acids long. The V gene's germline CDR1 is MNHNY and CDR2 SVGAGI (reference sequence). This chain's CDR3 is CASSPRDRGSGGYTF. The CDR3 nucleotides are TGTGCCAGCAGTCCCCGGGACAGGGGGTCAGGGGGCTACACCTTC.

The gene calls are TRBV19 and TRBJ1-5; 9 bases align to TRBD1. The CDR3 extends over 15 amino acids. Germline trimming cut 4 bases from V and 7 bases from J; bases unmatched to any gene: 8. CDR1 LNHDA and CDR2 SQIVND come from the germline V gene (reference sequence). The CDR3 DNA is TGTGCCAGTAGTAGCGGACAGGGGCAGTGGCAGCCCCAGCATTTT. This codes for CASSSGQGQWQPQHF.

This clone was recorded only once. The chain has TRBV2 and TRBJ1-1, with D hard to call. V lost 5 bases, J lost 8 bases, and 12 bases lay in between. The CDR3 sequence is 12 residues long. The germline gives CDR1 SNHLY, CDR2 FYNNEI. The CDR3 is CASSPSPPEAFF. CDR3 sequence (DNA): TGTGCCAGCAGTCCTAGTCCCCCCGAAGCTTTCTTT.

The chain couples TRBV18 to TRBJ2-7, with 10 bases identical to TRBD1. The CDR3 runs 15 residues. The germline gives CDR1 KGHSH, CDR2 LQKENI. J gave up 6 bases and V 6 bases, and 11 bases lay outside the gene matches. The CDR3 nucleotides are TGTGCCAGCTCGCGCGTCGGGACAGGGGTCTCCGAGCAGTACTTC. Its protein product is CASSRVGTGVSEQYF.

V is TRBV19 and J is TRBJ2-1, with TRBD1 matching over 9 bases. Trimming took 0 bases from V and 4 from J; bases not matched to a gene: 10. In germline, CDR1 is LNHDA, CDR2 SQIVND (reference sequence). The CDR3 loop spans 18 amino acids. The CDR3 spells CASSIDLVDRGRYNEQFF. The CDR3 DNA is TGTGCCAGTAGTATAGATCTTGTCGACAGGGGGAGATACAATGAGCAGTTCTTC.

The rearrangement joins TRBV7-2 to TRBJ2-5, with 7 bases matching TRBD1. With V trimmed by 4 bases and J by 0 bases, 5 bases remained unmatched. In germline, CDR1 is SGHTA, CDR2 FQGNSA. The length of the CDR3 is 15 residues. The CDR3 DNA reads as TGTGCCAGCAGCTCGCGGACAGGCCACCAAGAGACCCAGTACTTC. This gives the protein CASSSRTGHQETQYF.

The V call is TRBV19, the J call TRBJ2-7; D is uncertain. Trimming shortened V by 5 bases and J by 2 bases, and 10 bases separated the two germline ends. This CDR3 comprises 13 residues. Germline loops: CDR1 LNHDA, CDR2 SQIVND (reference sequence). The CDR3 loop reads CASSEKGPYEQYF. The CDR3 region has the DNA TGTGCCAGTAGTGAAAAAGGGCCCTACGAGCAGTACTTC.

This chain uses TRBV7-6 with TRBJ2-3; D not certain. The germline V gene encodes CDR1 SGHVS and CDR2 FNYEAQ. This CDR3 spans 14 amino acids. The V end lost 2 bases, the J end lost 2 bases, and 8 bases lay between the germline ends. The CDR3 region is CASSLTHNTDTQYF. The DNA of the CDR3 is TGTGCCAGCAGCTTAACTCACAACACAGATACGCAGTATTTT.

This chain joins TRBV18 and TRBJ2-6; D remains unclear. The CDR3 is 16 amino acids. With 1 base removed from V and 4 bases from J, the gap between germline ends came to 11 bases. Germline V gene data show CDR1 as KGHSH and CDR2 as LQKENI. CDR3 residues: CASSPLLAPGANVLTF. CDR3 nucleotide sequence: TGTGCCAGCTCACCACTGCTGGCTCCCGGGGCCAACGTCCTGACTTTC.

This clone was counted a few times. This chain connects TRBV7-9 to TRBJ2-1; TRBD2 matches 10 bases. Germline values: CDR1 SEHNR, CDR2 FQNEAQ (reference sequence). The CDR3 has 18 residues. The V gene end was trimmed by 1 base and the J gene end by 9 bases; junction bases not matched to a gene: 15. The CDR3 DNA sequence: TGTGCCAGCAGCTTAGGTTTTCAGCGGGAGGGCCTATTAGGTGAGCAGTTCTTC. Amino acids: CASSLGFQREGLLGEQFF.

DNA of the CDR3: TGTGCCAGCAGCGCAGGGTCCGCGGTGTACCAAGAGACCCAGTACTTC. Translation: CASSAGSAVYQETQYF. This chain links TRBV13 with TRBJ2-5; tentative D call: TRBD1 (5 bases). Germline CDR1 reads PRHDT; CDR2 reads FYEKMQ (reference sequence). This CDR3 is 16 amino acids long. Trimming took 5 bases from V and 0 from J, leaving 16 bases between them.